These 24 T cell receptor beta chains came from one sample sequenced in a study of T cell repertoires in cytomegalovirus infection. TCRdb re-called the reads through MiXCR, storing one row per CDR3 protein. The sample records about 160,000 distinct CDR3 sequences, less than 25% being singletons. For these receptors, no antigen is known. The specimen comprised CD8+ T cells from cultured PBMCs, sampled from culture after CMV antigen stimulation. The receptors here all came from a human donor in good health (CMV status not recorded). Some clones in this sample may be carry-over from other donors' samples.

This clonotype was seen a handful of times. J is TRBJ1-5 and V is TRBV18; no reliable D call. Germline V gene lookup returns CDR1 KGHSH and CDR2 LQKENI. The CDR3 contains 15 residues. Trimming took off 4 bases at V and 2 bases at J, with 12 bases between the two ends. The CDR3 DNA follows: TGTGCCAGCTCACAAAAGGGTGCTGGCAATCAGCCCCAGCATTTT. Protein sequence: CASSQKGAGNQPQHF.

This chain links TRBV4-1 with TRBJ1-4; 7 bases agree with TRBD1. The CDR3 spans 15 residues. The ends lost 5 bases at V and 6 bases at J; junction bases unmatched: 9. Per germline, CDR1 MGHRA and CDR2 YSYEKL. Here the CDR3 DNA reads TGCGCCAGCAGCACCCGACAGGGAGGGGATGAAAAACTGTTTTTT. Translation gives CASSTRQGGDEKLFF.

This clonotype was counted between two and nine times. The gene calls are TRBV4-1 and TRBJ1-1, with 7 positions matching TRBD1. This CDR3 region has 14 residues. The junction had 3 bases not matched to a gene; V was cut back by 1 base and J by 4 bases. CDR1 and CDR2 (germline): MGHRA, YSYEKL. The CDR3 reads CASSQAQGSTEAFF. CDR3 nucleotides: TGCGCCAGCAGCCAAGCACAGGGGAGCACTGAAGCTTTCTTT.

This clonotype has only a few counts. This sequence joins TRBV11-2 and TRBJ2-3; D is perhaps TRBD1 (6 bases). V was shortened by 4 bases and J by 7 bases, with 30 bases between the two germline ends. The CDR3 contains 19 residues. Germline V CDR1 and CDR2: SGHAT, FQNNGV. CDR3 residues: CASSSPHRAERELEYTQYF. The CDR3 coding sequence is TGTGCCAGCAGCTCCCCCCACAGGGCCGAGAGAGAGCTAGAGTATACGCAGTATTTT.

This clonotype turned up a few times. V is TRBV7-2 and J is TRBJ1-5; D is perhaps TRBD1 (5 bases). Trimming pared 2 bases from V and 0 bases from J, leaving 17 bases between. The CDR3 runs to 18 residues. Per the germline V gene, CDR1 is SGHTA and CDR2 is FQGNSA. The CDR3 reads CASSLSGPGLSSNQPQHF. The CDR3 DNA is TGTGCCAGCAGCTTATCCGGACCGGGACTCAGTAGCAATCAGCCCCAGCATTTT.

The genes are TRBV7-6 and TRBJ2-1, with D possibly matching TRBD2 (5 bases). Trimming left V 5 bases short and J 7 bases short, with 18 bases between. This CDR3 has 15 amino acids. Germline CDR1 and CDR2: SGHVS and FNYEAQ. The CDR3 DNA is TGTGCCAGCAGCGCCGGACTGCTCGACCGGAATGAGCAGTTCTTC. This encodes CASSAGLLDRNEQFF.

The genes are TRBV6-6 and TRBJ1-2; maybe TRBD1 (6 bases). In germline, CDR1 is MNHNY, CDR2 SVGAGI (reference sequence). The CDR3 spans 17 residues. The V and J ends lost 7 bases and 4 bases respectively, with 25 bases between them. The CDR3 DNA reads TGTGCCAGCAACATATTAACTCCGGACTCAGGGGTCTATGGCTACACCTTC. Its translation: CASNILTPDSGVYGYTF.

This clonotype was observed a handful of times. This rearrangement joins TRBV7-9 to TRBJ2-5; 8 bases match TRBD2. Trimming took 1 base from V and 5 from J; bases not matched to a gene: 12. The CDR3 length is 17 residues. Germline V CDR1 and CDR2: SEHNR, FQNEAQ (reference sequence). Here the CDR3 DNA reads TGTGCCAGCAGCTTAGAGAGCGGGAGCGACGGCCGGGAGACCCAGTACTTC. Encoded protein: CASSLESGSDGRETQYF.

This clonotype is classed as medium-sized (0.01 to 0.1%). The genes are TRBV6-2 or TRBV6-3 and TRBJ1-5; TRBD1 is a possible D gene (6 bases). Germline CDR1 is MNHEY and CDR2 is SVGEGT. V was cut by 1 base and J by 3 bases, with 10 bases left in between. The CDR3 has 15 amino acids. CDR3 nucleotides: TGTGCCAGCAGTTACTTGTCAGGGGCCAATCAGCCCCAGCATTTT. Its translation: CASSYLSGANQPQHF.

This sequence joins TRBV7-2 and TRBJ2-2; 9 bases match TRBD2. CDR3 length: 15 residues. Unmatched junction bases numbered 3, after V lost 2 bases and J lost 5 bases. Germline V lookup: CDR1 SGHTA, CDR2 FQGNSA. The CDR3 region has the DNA TGTGCCAGCAGCTTACGCGGGGGGGTGACCGGGGAGCTGTTTTTT. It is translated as CASSLRGGVTGELFF.

DNA for the CDR3: TGTGCCAGTACCTGGGAAGGAAGGGGCACTGAAGCTTTCTTT. It codes for CASTWEGRGTEAFF. The rearrangement links TRBV19 to TRBJ1-1; tentatively, D is TRBD1 (5 bases). The CDR3 runs 14 residues. The V end was cut by 7 bases, the J end by 4 bases, with 16 bases between. Germline-derived CDR1 and CDR2 are LNHDA and SQIVND (reference sequence). Looking up the rest from reference TRBV19 and TRBJ1-1 gives the full variable domain: DGGITQSPKYLFRKEGQNVTLSCEQNLNHDAMYWYRQDPGQGLRLIYYSQIVNDFQKGDIAEGYSVSREKKESFPLTVTSAQKNPTAFYLCASTWEGRGTEAFFGQGTRLTVV.

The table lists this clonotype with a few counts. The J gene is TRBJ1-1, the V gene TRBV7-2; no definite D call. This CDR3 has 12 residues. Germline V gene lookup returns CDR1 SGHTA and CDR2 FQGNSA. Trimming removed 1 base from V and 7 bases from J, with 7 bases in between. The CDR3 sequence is CASSLGLGEAFF. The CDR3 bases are TGTGCCAGCAGCTTAGGGCTCGGTGAAGCTTTCTTT.

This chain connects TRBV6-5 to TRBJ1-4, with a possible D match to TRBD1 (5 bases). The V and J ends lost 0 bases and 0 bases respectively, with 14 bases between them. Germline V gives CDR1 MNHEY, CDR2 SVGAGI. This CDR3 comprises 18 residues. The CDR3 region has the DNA TGTGCCAGCAGTTACTCCAGGGCTCCTCTGGCAACTAATGAAAAACTGTTTTTT. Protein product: CASSYSRAPLATNEKLFF.

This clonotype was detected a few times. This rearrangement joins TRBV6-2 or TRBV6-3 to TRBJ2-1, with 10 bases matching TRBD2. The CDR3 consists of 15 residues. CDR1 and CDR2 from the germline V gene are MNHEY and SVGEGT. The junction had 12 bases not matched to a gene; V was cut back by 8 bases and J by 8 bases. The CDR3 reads CASLLVAGGRDEQFF. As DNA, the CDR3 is TGTGCCAGCTTACTTGTAGCGGGGGGACGAGATGAGCAGTTCTTC.

The CDR3 spells CASSLELLDNEQFF. The CDR3 DNA reads TGTGCCAGCAGCTTAGAACTTCTCGACAATGAGCAGTTCTTC. The chain links TRBV7-6 to TRBJ2-1; D uncertain. V lost 1 base, J lost 5 bases, and 9 bases lay in between. Germline-derived CDR1 and CDR2 are SGHVS and FNYEAQ. CDR3 size: 14 residues.

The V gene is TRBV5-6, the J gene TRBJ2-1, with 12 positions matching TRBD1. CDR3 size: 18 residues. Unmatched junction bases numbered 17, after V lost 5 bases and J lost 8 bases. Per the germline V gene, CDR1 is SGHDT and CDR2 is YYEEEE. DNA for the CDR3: TGTGCCAGCAGAGTGTATATACCGGGACAGGGGGCCTTTGATGAGCAGTTCTTC. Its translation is CASRVYIPGQGAFDEQFF.

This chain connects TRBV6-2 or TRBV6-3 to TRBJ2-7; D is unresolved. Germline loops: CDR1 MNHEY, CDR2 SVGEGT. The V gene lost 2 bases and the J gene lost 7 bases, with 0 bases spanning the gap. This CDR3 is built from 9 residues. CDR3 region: CASSYEQYF. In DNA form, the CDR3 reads TGTGCCAGCAGTTACGAGCAGTACTTC.

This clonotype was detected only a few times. For the CDR3, the DNA is TGTGCCAGCAGGGGAGGAGGCGGGTACTACAATGAGCAGTTCTTC. It codes for CASRGGGGYYNEQFF. This rearrangement joins TRBV7-8 to TRBJ2-1; tentative D call: TRBD2 (6 bases). Germline CDR1 is SGHVS and CDR2 is FQNEAQ. The V end was cut by 6 bases, the J end by 3 bases, with 15 bases between. This CDR3 is 15 amino acids long.

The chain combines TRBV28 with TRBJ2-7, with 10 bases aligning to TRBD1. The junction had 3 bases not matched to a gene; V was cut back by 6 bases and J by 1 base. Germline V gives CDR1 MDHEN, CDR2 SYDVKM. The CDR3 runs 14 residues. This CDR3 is CASRGTGVSYEQYF. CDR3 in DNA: TGTGCCAGCAGAGGGACAGGGGTGTCCTACGAGCAGTACTTC.

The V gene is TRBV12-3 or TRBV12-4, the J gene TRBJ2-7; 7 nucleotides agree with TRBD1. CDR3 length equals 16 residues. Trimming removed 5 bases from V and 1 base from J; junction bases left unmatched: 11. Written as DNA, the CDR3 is TGTGCCAGCAGTCTCCAAGAGGGGGCCTTTTCCTACGAGCAGTACTTC. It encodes CASSLQEGAFSYEQYF.

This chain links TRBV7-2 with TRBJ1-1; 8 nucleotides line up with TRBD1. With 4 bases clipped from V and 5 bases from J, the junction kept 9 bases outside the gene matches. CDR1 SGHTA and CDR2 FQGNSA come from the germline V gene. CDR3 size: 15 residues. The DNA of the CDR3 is TGTGCCAGCAGCTATGGACAGGGATCGGCAACTGAAGCTTTCTTT. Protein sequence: CASSYGQGSATEAFF.

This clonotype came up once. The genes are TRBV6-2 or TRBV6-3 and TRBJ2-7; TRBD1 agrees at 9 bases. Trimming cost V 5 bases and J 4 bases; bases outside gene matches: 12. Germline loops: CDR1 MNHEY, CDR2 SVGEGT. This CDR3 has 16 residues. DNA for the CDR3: TGTGCCAGCAGTCGAATCGGACAGGGGCGCCTTTACGAGCAGTACTTC. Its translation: CASSRIGQGRLYEQYF.

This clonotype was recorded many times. CDR3 loop: CASRKGTGGVNNSPLHF. For the CDR3, the DNA is TGCGCCAGCAGGAAGGGGACAGGGGGTGTCAATAATTCACCCCTCCACTTT. V and J are TRBV5-1 and TRBJ1-6; 11 bases line up with TRBD1. CDR3 length equals 17 residues. Looked up from germline, CDR1 is SGHRS and CDR2 is YFSETQ. With V trimmed by 5 bases and J by 5 bases, 9 bases remained unmatched.

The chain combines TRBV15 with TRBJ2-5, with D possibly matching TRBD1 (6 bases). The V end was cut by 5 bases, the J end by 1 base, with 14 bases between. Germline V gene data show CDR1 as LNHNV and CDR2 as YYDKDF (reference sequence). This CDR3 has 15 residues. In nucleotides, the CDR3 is TGTGCCACCAGCTACTACCGGGACACCCAAGAGACCCAGTACTTC. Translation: CATSYYRDTQETQYF. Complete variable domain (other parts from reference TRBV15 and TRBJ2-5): DAMVIQNPRYQVTQFGKPVTLSCSQTLNHNVMYWYQQKSSQAPKLLFHYYDKDFNNEADTPDNFQSRRPNTSFCFLDIRSPGLGDTAMYLCATSYYRDTQETQYFGPGTRLLVL.